This T cell receptor (beta chain) was captured in a study of monozygotic twins with inflammatory bowel disease. Eight separate reactions per sample served to make cDNA. TCRdb re-called the 5' RACE reads; one entry per CDR3 protein, DNA not given. The listing contains roughly 150,000 distinct CDR3 sequences. Per the germline V gene, CDR1 is MNHEY and CDR2 is SVGEGT. The CDR3 has 12 residues. Of note for this clonotype: Antigen unknown.

Whole-study findings and limits: Repertoires of patients may have been made more variable by differing immunosuppressive treatments. Repertoire similarity matched across concordant and discordant twins, perhaps owing to limited power.

Sequencing was done on a sample of blood. The gene calls are TRBV6-2 or TRBV6-3 and TRBJ2-7; TCRdb outputs TRBD1, but without DNA this stays unchecked. The sequence derives from a human donor with ulcerative colitis or Crohn's disease, or a healthy co-twin of an affected twin (not recorded which). This CDR3 reads CASSPGAYEQHF.